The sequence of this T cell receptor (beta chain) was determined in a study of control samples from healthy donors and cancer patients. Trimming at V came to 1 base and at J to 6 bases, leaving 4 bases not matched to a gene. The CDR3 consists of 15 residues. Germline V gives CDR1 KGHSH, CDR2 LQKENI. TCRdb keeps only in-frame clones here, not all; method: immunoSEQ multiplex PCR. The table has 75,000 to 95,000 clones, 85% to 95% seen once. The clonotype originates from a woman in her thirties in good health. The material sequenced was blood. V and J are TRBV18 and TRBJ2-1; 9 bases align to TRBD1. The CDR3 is CASSPHQDRGNEQFF. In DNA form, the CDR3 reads TGTGCCAGCTCACCACATCAGGACAGGGGCAATGAGCAGTTCTTC. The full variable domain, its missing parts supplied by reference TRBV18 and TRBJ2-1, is NAGVMQNPRHLVRRRGQEARLRCSPMKGHSHVYWYRQLPEEGLKFMVYLQKENIIDESGMPKERFSAEFPKEGPSILRIQQVVRGDSAAYFCASSPHQDRGNEQFFGPGTRLTVL.